This T cell receptor beta chain was captured in a study of blood T cells in healthy people across ages. Staff drew roughly 10 milliliters of peripheral blood from each donor. A second roughly 6 to 11 cycle PCR used barcoded and J-beta primers. TCRdb redid the calling of the 5' RACE reads with MiXCR, one entry per CDR3 protein. Of some 1.6 million distinct CDR3 sequences in the sample, 30% to 35% were seen once. A remark on this clonotype: The antigen is not known.

The CDR3 covers 13 residues. From germline, CDR1 is SQVTM and CDR2 ANQGSEA. Trimming stripped 4 bases from V and 1 base from J, with 10 bases between. Study results and caveats: In older individuals, TCR beta diversity per million T cells was lower, falling roughly linearly with age.

The TCR originated in a woman in her twenties or thirties in good health. The chain couples TRBV29-1 to TRBJ1-2; unclear D gene. What was sequenced was blood. The CDR3 DNA reads as TGCAGCGTTGGGGGATATCTTAACTATGGCTACACCTTC. Its protein product is CSVGGYLNYGYTF. Full variable domain (remainder filled in from reference TRBV29-1 and TRBJ1-2): SAVISQKPSRDICQRGTSLTIQCQVDSQVTMMFWYRQQPGQSLTLIATANQGSEATYESGFVIDKFPISRPNLTFSTLTVSNMSPEDSSIYLCSVGGYLNYGYTFGSGTRLTVV.